These T cell receptor beta chains were read from a single sample in a study of Tregs in tolerant kidney transplant recipients. The assay was immunoSEQ multiplex PCR, and TCRdb's table has in-frame clones only and misses some. The data show 75,000 to 95,000 clones, just over 90% seen once. Source material: CD8+ T cells from blood. The receptors originated from a human donor in good health. Both conserved end residues are part of each CDR3. The D gene is left open where the match is weak. Expanded clones get a size class; other rows say once, few or many, or leave the size out.

j_gene	v_gene	d_gene	abundance	CDR3aa
TRBJ2-5	TRBV5-4	TRBD1	-	CASRVQGAPETQYF
TRBJ1-2	TRBV2	-	-	CASSSTTTYGYTF
TRBJ2-3	TRBV9	-	-	CASSVAAATSTDTQYF
TRBJ2-1	TRBV11-2	TRBD2	-	CASGSSGGEVF
TRBJ2-7	TRBV7-2	-	-	CASSRSAISPRYEQYF
TRBJ2-1	TRBV6-5	-	-	CASSYGGLNNEQFF
TRBJ2-1	TRBV7-9	-	-	CASSFGGYNEQFF
TRBJ2-7	TRBV19	TRBD2	-	CASSAGVWGDEQYF
TRBJ2-3	TRBV2	-	-	CASSARDTQYF
TRBJ1-2	TRBV6-6	-	-	CASSYFMANPYGYTF
TRBJ2-6	TRBV27	-	-	CASSLSGANVLTF
TRBJ1-2	TRBV4-1	-	-	CASSSGTQLGYGYTF
TRBJ2-1	TRBV14	-	-	CASRPLGLGSYNEQFF
TRBJ2-7	TRBV27	TRBD1	-	CASAFGTGVGEQYF
TRBJ2-7	TRBV7-2	-	-	CASSSPGSGYEQYF
TRBJ2-3	TRBV5-8	TRBD1	-	CASSYRQGANTQYF
TRBJ2-1	TRBV9	TRBD2	-	CASSVATSREQFF
TRBJ1-2	TRBV15	-	-	CATSRSSAGAYGYTF
TRBJ2-3	TRBV4-1	-	-	CASSQEAYTDTQYF
TRBJ2-7	TRBV7-9	-	-	CASSSWVGQAYEQYF
TRBJ2-3	TRBV29-1	-	once	CSVRDIVTDTQYF
TRBJ2-1	TRBV7-9	TRBD2	-	CASIPKGLREVTNEQFF
TRBJ2-3	TRBV29-1	TRBD1	once	CSVGPARRQGNRSTDTQYF
TRBJ2-1	TRBV30	-	-	CACSDGSEQFF
TRBJ2-5	TRBV11-3	-	-	CASSSFDPDMARGETQYF
TRBJ2-6	TRBV11-2	-	-	CASSSRGRGLDSGANVLTF
TRBJ1-5	TRBV7-9	-	-	CASSFWADQPQHF
TRBJ2-1	TRBV15	-	-	CATSRLTYNEQFF
TRBJ2-1	TRBV25-1	TRBD1	-	CASSDPTKTGYNEQFF
TRBJ2-1	TRBV7-8	-	once	CASSPLGVSEQFF
TRBJ2-3	TRBV10-3	TRBD1	-	CAISESTGTGPITDTQYF
TRBJ2-7	TRBV27	-	-	CASSWHGAYEQYF
TRBJ2-1	TRBV5-1	-	-	CASSLLTGKGEQFF
TRBJ2-2	TRBV7-2	TRBD1	-	CASDRAGYTGELFF
TRBJ2-1	TRBV5-1	-	once	CASSFRDFRISSFYNEQFF
TRBJ1-5	TRBV15	-	once	CATSRAAQPDQPQHF
TRBJ2-7	TRBV30	-	once	CAWNYGGYEQYF
TRBJ2-7	TRBV6-1	TRBD2	-	CASSEIVAGGPYEQYF
TRBJ2-7	TRBV27	-	-	CASSPRVARTYEQYF
TRBJ2-7	TRBV5-1	TRBD2	-	CASSSPGLAAYEQYF
TRBJ1-1	TRBV27	-	many	CASSGGGATEAFF